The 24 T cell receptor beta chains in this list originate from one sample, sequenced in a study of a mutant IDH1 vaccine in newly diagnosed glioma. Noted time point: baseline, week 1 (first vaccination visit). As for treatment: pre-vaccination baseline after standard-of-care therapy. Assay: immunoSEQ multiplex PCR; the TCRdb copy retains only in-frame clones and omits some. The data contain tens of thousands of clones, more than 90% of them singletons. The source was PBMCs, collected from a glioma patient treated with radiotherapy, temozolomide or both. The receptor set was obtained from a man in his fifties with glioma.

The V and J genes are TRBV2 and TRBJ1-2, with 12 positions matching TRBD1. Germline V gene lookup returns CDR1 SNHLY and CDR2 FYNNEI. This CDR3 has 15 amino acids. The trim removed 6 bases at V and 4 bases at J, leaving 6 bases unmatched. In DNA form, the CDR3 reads TGTGCCAGCAGAGCTGGGACAGGGGGCGCCTATGGCTACACCTTC. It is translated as CASRAGTGGAYGYTF.

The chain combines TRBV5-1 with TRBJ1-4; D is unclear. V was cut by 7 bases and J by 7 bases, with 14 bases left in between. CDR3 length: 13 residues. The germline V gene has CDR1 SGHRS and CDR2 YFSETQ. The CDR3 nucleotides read TGCGCCAGCGAAGACCGGGTTAGTGAAAAACTGTTTTTT. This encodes CASEDRVSEKLFF.

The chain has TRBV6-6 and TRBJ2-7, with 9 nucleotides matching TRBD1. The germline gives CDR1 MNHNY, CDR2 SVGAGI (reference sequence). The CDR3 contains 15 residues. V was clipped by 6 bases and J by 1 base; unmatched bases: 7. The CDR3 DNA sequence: TGTGCCAGCAGATCCCGACAGGGGGGATCCTACGAGCAGTACTTC. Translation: CASRSRQGGSYEQYF.

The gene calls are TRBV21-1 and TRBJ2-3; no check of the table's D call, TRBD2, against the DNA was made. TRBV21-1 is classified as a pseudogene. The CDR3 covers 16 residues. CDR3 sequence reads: CASSSRTSPATDTQYF. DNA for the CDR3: TGTGCCAGCAGCAGCAGGACTAGCCCAGCCACAGATACGCAGTATTTT.

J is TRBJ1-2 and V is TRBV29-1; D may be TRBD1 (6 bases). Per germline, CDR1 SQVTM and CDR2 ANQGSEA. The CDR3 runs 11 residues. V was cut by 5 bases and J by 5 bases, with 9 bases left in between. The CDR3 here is CSVRGIYGYTF. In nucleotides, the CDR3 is TGCAGCGTTAGGGGGATATATGGCTACACCTTC.

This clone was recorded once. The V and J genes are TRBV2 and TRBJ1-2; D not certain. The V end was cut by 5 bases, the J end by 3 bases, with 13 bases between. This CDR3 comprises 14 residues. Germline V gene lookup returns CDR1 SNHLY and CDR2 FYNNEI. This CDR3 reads CASSYVSADYGYTF. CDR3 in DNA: TGTGCCAGCAGTTATGTCTCTGCGGACTATGGCTACACCTTC.

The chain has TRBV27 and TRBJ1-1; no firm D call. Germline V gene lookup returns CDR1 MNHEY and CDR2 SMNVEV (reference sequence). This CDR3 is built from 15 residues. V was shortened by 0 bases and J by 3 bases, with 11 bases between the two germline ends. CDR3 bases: TGTGCCAGCAGTTTATCCCTCTCTGAGGACACTGAAGCTTTCTTT. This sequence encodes CASSLSLSEDTEAFF.

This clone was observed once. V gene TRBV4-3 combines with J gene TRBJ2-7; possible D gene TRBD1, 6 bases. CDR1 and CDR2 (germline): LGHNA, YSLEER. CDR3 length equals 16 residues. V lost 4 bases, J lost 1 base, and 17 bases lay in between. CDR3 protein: CASSLTWTVQSYEQYF. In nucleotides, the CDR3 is TGCGCCAGCAGCCTAACCTGGACAGTTCAGTCCTACGAGCAGTACTTC.

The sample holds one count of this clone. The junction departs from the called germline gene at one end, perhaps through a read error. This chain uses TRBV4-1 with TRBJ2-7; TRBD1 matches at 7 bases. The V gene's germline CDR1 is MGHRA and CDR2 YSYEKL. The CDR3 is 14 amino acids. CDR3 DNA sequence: TGTGCCAGCAGCCCCCGGGACAGAGCCTACGAGCAGTACTTC. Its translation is CASSPRDRAYEQYF.

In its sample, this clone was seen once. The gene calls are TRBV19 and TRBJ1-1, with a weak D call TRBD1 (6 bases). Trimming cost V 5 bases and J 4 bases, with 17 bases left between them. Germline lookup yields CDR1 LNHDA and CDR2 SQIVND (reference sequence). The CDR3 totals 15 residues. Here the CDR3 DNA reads TGTGCCAGTAGTTCAACGCGGGGGGGCGGCACTGAAGCTTTCTTT. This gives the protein CASSSTRGGGTEAFF.

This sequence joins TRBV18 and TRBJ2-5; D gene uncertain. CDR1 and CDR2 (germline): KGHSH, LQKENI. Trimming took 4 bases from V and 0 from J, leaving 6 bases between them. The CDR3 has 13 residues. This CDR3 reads CASSLEHQETQYF. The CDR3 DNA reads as TGTGCCAGCTCACTAGAACACCAAGAGACCCAGTACTTC.

The CDR3: CASSEAFTGELFF. DNA for the CDR3: TGTGCCAGCAGTGAAGCGTTCACCGGGGAGCTGTTTTTT. The chain uses TRBV2 and TRBJ2-2; D is ambiguous. The CDR3 consists of 13 residues. Germline V gene lookup returns CDR1 SNHLY and CDR2 FYNNEI. Trimming took 0 bases from V and 4 from J, leaving 3 bases between them.

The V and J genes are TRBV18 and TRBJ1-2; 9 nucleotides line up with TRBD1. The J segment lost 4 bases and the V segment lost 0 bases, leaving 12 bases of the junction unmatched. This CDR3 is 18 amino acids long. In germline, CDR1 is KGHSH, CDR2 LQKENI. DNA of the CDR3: TGTGCCAGCTCACCACCCGGTTTTAGGGACAGGGAGGGCTATGGCTACACCTTC. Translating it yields CASSPPGFRDREGYGYTF.

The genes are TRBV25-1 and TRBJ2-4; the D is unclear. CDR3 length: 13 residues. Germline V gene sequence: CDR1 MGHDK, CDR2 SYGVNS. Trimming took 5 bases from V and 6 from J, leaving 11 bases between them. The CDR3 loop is CASSIQGLNIQYF. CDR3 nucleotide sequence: TGTGCCAGCAGTATCCAAGGGTTAAACATTCAGTACTTC.

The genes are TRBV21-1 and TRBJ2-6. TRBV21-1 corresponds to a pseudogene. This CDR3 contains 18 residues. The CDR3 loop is CASSKARDGPPGANVLTF. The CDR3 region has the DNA TGTGCCAGCAGCAAAGCCCGGGACGGACCTCCTGGGGCCAACGTCCTGACTTTC.

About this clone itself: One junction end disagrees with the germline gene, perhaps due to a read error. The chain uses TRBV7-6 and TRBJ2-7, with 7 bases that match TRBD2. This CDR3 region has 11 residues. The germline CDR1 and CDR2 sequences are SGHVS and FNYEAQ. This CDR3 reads CASSLGGDPDF. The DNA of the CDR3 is TGTGCCAGCAGCCTGGGGGGGGATCCTGACTTC.

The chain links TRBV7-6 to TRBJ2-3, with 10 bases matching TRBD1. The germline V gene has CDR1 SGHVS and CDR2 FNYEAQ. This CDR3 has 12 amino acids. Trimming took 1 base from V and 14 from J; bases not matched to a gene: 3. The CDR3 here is CASSLGQGAWYF. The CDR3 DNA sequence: TGTGCCAGCAGCTTAGGACAGGGGGCTTGGTATTTT. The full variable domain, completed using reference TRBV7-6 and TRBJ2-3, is GAGVSQSPRYKVTKRGQDVALRCDPISGHVSLYWYRQALGQGPEFLTYFNYEAQQDKSGLPNDRFSAERPEGSISTLTIQRTEQRDSAMYRCASSLGQGAWYFGPGTRLTVL.

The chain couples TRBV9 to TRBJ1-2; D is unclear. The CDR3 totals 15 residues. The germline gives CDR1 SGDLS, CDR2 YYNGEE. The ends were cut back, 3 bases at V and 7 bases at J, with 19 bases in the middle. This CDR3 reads CASSAHNPRSSGYTF. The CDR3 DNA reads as TGTGCCAGCAGCGCCCACAACCCGAGGAGTTCTGGCTACACCTTC.

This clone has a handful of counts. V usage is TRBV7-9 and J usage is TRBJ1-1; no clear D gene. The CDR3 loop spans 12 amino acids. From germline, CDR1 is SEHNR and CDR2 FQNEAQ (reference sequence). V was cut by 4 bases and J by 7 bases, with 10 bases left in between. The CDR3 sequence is CASSSPLGEAFF. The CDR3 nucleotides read TGTGCCAGCAGCTCCCCCCTCGGTGAAGCTTTCTTT.

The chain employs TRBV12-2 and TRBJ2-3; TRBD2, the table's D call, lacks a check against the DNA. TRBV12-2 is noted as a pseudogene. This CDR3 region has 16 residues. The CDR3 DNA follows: TGTGCAAGTCGCTTAACCCCCCAGCGGATCACAGATACGCAGTATTTT. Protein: CASRLTPQRITDTQYF.

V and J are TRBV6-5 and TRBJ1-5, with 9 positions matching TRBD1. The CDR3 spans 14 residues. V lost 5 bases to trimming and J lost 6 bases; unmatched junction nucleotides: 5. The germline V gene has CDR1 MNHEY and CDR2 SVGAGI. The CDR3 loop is CASSHRGLGQPQHF. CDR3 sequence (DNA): TGTGCCAGCAGTCACAGGGGGCTTGGTCAGCCCCAGCATTTT.

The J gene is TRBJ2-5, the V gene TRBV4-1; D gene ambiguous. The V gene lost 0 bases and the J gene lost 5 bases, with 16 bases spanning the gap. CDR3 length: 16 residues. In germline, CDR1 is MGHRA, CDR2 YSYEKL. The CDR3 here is CASSQERIEIGETQYF. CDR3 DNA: TGCGCCAGCAGCCAAGAACGCATCGAAATCGGGGAGACCCAGTACTTC.

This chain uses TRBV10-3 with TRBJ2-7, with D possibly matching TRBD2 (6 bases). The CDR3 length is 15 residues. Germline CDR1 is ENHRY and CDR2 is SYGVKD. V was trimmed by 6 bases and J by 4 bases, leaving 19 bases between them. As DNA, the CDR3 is TGTGCCATCAGCCAACCCCGGGACTTCTTTTACGAGCAGTACTTC. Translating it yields CAISQPRDFFYEQYF.

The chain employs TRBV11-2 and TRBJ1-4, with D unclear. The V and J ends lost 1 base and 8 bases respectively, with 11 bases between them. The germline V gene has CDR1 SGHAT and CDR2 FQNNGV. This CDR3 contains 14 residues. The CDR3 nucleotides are TGTGCCAGCAGCTTAGCGTCGGGTGCCGAAAAACTGTTTTTT. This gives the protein CASSLASGAEKLFF.